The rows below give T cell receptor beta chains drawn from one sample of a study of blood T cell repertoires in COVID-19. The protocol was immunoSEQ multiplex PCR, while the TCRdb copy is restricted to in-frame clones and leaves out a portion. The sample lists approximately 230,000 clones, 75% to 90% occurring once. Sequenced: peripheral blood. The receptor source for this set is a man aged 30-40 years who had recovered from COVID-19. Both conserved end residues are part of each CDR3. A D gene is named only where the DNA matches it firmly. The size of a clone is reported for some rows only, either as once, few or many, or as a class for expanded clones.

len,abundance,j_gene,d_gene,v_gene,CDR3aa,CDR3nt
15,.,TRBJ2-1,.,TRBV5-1,CASMEGGSSYNEQFF,TGCGCCAGCATGGAGGGCGGCAGCTCCTACAATGAGCAGTTCTTC
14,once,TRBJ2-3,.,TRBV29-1,CSAGRGDYTDTQYF,TGCAGCGCAGGGAGGGGGGACTACACAGATACGCAGTATTTT
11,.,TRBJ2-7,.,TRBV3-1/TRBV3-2,CASSRDYEQYF,TGTGCCAGCAGCCGCGACTACGAGCAGTACTTC
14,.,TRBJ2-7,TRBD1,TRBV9,CASSVGRQGFEQYF,TGTGCCAGCAGCGTAGGGCGACAGGGGTTCGAGCAGTACTTC
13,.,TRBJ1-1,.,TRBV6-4,CASSDPTSTEAFF,TGTGCCAGCAGTGACCCAACTAGTACCGAAGCTTTCTTT
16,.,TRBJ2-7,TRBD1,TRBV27,CASTLHPDRISYEQYF,TGTGCCAGCACCCTCCACCCGGACAGGATCTCCTACGAGCAGTACTTC
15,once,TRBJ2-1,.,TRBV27,CASGAGALRVAEQFF,TGTGCCAGCGGGGCAGGTGCCCTGCGTGTTGCCGAGCAGTTCTTC
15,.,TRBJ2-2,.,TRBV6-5,CASKDWGAGAGELFF,TGTGCCAGCAAAGATTGGGGAGCAGGGGCCGGGGAGCTGTTTTTT
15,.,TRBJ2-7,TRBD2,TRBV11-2,CASTAGGVRTYEQYF,TGTGCCAGCACCGCTGGGGGGGTTCGGACCTACGAGCAGTACTTC
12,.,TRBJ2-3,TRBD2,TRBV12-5,CASGRGGDTQYF,TGTGCTAGTGGCCGGGGGGGGGATACGCAGTATTTT
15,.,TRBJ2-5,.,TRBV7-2,CASSLQGQAQETQYF,TGTGCCAGCAGCTTACAGGGGCAAGCTCAAGAGACCCAGTACTTC
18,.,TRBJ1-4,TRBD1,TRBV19,CASGGDRGLLATNEKLFF,TGTGCCAGTGGTGGGGACAGGGGACTCCTTGCAACTAATGAAAAACTGTTTTTT
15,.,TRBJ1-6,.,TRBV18,CASSPGQPNDSPLHF,TGTGCCAGCTCACCTGGACAGCCTAACGATTCACCCCTCCACTTT
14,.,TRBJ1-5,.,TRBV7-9,CASSTAGFWQPQHF,TGTGCCAGCAGCACCGCGGGGTTCTGGCAGCCCCAGCATTTT
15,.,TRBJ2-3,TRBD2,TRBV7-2,CASSFAGDRTDTQYF,TGTGCCAGCAGCTTCGCGGGGGATCGCACAGATACGCAGTATTTT
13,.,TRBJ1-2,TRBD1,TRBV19,CASSIYIGGIYTF,TGTGCCAGTAGTATTTACATAGGGGGCATCTACACCTTC
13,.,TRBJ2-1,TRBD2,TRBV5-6,CASSLSGGREQFF,TGTGCCAGCAGCTTGAGCGGGGGGCGTGAGCAGTTCTTC
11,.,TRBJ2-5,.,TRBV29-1,CSVEVSETQYF,TGCAGCGTTGAAGTATCGGAGACCCAGTACTTC
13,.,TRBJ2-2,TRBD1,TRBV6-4,CASSDSTQGKLFF,TGTGCCAGCAGTGACTCCACACAGGGGAAGCTGTTTTTT
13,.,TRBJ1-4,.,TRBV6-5,CASSLRPSEKLFF,TGTGCCAGCAGCTTGAGACCTAGTGAAAAACTGTTTTTT
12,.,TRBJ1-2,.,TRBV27,CASGIRARGYTF,TGTGCCAGCGGTATCAGGGCGCGTGGCTACACCTTC
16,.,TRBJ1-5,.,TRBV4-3,CASSQDPGQYNQPQHF,TGCGCCAGCAGCCAAGATCCTGGGCAGTACAATCAGCCCCAGCATTTT
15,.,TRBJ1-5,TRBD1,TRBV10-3,CAISGPGQGYQPQHF,TGTGCCATCAGTGGGCCGGGACAGGGCTATCAGCCCCAGCATTTT
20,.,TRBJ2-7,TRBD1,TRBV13,CASSRIGLFPGQNLSYEQYF,TGTGCCAGCAGCCGGATAGGGCTCTTCCCGGGACAGAACCTATCCTACGAGCAGTACTTC
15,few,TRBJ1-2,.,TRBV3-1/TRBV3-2,CASSQPNPGVNGYTF,TGTGCCAGCAGCCAGCCCAATCCGGGGGTGAATGGCTACACCTTC
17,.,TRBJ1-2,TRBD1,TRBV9,CASSLSYRDRDRYGYTF,TGTGCCAGCAGCTTGTCTTACCGGGACAGGGATAGGTATGGCTACACCTTC
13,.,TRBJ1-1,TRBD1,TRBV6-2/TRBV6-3,CASSYQGAAEAFF,TGTGCCAGCAGTTATCAGGGGGCAGCTGAAGCTTTCTTT
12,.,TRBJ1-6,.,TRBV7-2,CASSLLFSPLHF,TGTGCCAGCAGCTTATTATTTTCACCCCTCCACTTT
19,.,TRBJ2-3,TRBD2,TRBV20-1,CSASGRGNPSTDSTDTQYF,TGCAGTGCTAGTGGGCGGGGGAACCCCTCAACCGATAGCACAGATACGCAGTATTTT
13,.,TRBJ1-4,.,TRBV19,CASTTVTFGKLFF,TGTGCCAGTACGACAGTGACCTTCGGGAAACTGTTTTTT
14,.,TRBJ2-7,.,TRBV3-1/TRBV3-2,CASSLEVSSYEQYF,TGTGCCAGCAGCTTAGAAGTGTCCTCCTACGAGCAGTACTTC
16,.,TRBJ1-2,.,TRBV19,CAVLSQGMNRVDGYTF,TGTGCCGTACTAAGTCAAGGAATGAACCGCGTTGATGGCTACACCTTC
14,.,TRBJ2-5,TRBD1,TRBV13,CASSADRGQETQYF,TGTGCCAGCAGCGCGGACAGGGGTCAAGAGACCCAGTACTTC
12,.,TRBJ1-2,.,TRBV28,CASSFGKYGYTF,TGTGCCAGCAGTTTCGGGAAGTATGGCTACACCTTC
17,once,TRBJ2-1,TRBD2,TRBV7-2,CASSLGAGGLSYNEQFF,TGTGCCAGCAGCTTAGGGGCGGGGGGTCTCTCCTACAATGAGCAGTTCTTC
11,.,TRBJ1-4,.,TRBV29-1,CSVETGVKLFF,TGCAGCGTTGAAACGGGGGTAAAACTGTTTTTT
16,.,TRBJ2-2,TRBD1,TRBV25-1,CASSEWNRGNTGELFF,TGTGCCAGCAGTGAATGGAACAGGGGTAACACCGGGGAGCTGTTTTTT
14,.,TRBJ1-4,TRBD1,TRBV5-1,CASSSDRGEEKLFF,TGCGCCAGCAGCTCGGACAGGGGAGAAGAAAAACTGTTTTTT
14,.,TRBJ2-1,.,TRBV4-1,CASTGPSTYGEQFF,TGCGCCAGCACTGGACCTAGCACTTATGGTGAGCAGTTCTTC
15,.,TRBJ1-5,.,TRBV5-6,CASSRVGDSYQPQHF,TGTGCCAGCTCCAGAGTAGGGGATAGCTATCAGCCCCAGCATTTT
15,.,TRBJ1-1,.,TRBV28,CASTETPGGGTEAFF,TGTGCCAGCACCGAAACCCCGGGGGGGGGCACTGAAGCTTTCTTT
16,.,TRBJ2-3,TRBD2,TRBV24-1,CATSDLASGGEDTQYF,TGTGCCACCAGTGATTTGGCTAGCGGGGGGGAGGATACGCAGTATTTT
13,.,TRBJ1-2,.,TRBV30,CAWTTGSPYGYTF,TGTGCCTGGACAACTGGGAGTCCCTATGGCTACACCTTC
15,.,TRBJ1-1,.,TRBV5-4,CASSLGGLSYTEAFF,TGTGCCAGCAGCTTGGGGGGGCTCTCGTACACTGAAGCTTTCTTT
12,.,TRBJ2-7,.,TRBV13,CASSPFSYEQYF,TGTGCCAGCAGCCCTTTCTCCTACGAGCAGTACTTC
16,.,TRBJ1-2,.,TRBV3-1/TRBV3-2,CASSQERTADNYGYTF,TGTGCCAGCAGCCAAGAACGAACAGCAGATAACTATGGCTACACCTTC
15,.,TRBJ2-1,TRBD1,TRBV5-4,CASSPHQTGVDEQFF,TGTGCCAGCAGCCCACACCAGACAGGGGTGGATGAGCAGTTCTTC
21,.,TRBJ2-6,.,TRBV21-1,CASSKGARRKNPYSGANVLTF,TGTGCCAGCAGCAAAGGGGCCCGTCGGAAAAACCCTTACTCTGGGGCCAACGTCCTGACTTTC
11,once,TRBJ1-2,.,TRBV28,CASRTESGYTF,TGTGCCAGCAGAACGGAGTCCGGCTACACCTTC
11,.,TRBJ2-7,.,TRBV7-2,CASSLHGEQYF,TGTGCCAGCAGCTTACACGGCGAGCAGTACTTC
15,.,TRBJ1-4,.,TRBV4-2,CASSQYYATNEKLFF,TGTGCCAGCAGCCAGTACTACGCAACTAATGAAAAACTGTTTTTT
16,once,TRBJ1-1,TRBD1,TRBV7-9,CASSSGDRDMNTEAFF,TGTGCCAGCAGCTCCGGGGACAGGGATATGAACACTGAAGCTTTCTTT
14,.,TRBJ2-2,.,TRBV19,CASSINRETGELFF,TGTGCCAGTAGTATCAACAGGGAAACCGGGGAGCTGTTTTTT
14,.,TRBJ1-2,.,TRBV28,CASRDDRSNYGYTF,TGTGCCAGCAGGGACGACAGGTCTAACTATGGCTACACCTTC
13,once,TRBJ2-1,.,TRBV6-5,CASGREVHNEQFF,TGTGCCAGCGGTCGTGAGGTCCACAATGAGCAGTTCTTC